This paragraph covers one T cell receptor (beta chain) sequence. This entry is derived from a study of blood T cell repertoires in COVID-19. Libraries were prepared by immunoSEQ multiplex PCR; TCRdb keeps only in-frame clonotypes and omits some of them. The table has about 190,000 clones, 89% seen once; the top ten hold approximately 6.7%. The specimen sequenced was peripheral blood. The clonotype was recovered from a man aged 40-49 years with acute or convalescent COVID-19.

CDR3 residues: CASSHRDRGLKTYEQYF. DNA of the CDR3: TGTGCCAGCAGCCACCGGGACAGGGGGCTTAAAACCTACGAGCAGTACTTC. The chain employs TRBV2 and TRBJ2-7; 12 nucleotides match TRBD1. Germline loops: CDR1 SNHLY, CDR2 FYNNEI. After removal of 6 bases from V and 2 bases from J, the junction contained 11 bases not matched to a gene. The CDR3 runs 17 residues.